The sequence of this T cell receptor (beta chain) was determined in a study of cytomegalovirus exposure and HLA in healthy donors. The CDR3 extends over 15 amino acids. CDR1 is MNHEY and CDR2 is SMNVEV in the germline V gene (reference sequence). Deletions cut 6 bases from V and 1 base from J, with 13 bases between. PCR involved 60 Vbeta and 13 Jbeta primers. The method was immunoSEQ multiplex PCR; TCRdb's version includes in-frame clones alone and lacks a portion of them. The profile shows about 160,000 clones, around four fifths of them singletons. The TCR sequence derives from a girl aged 2-10 years in good health and CMV-seropositive. This chain joins TRBV27 and TRBJ2-4; possibly TRBD2 for D (6 bases). Material for sequencing was PBMCs. The CDR3 DNA is TGTGCCAGCAGGACAAACAGCGGGGCCAAAAACATTCAGTACTTC. Its protein is CASRTNSGAKNIQYF.